What follows are 17 T cell receptor beta chains derived from one specimen sequenced in a study of blood T cell repertoires in COVID-19. Assay: immunoSEQ multiplex PCR; the TCRdb copy retains only in-frame clones and omits some. The table shows 300,000 to 450,000 clones, with around 87% occurring only once. Sample: peripheral blood. The source is a woman in her thirties with COVID-19, enrolled during active disease.

This chain uses TRBV30 with TRBJ1-5; D may be TRBD1 (6 bases). The CDR3 loop spans 13 amino acids. Germline CDR1 GTSNPN, CDR2 SVGIG (reference sequence). The V and J ends lost 5 bases and 1 base respectively, with 9 bases between them. The CDR3 here is CAWGGGSNQPQHF. CDR3 nucleotide sequence: TGTGCCTGGGGGGGCGGGAGCAATCAGCCCCAGCATTTT.

The genes are TRBV5-1 and TRBJ1-2; TRBD1 aligns across 12 bases. The CDR3 has 15 amino acids. Losses at the gene ends were 4 bases for V and 6 bases for J; bases not matched to a gene: 7. In germline, CDR1 is SGHRS, CDR2 YFSETQ. The CDR3: CASSPGDRGRNGYTF. CDR3 DNA sequence: TGCGCCAGCAGCCCGGGGGACAGGGGGCGGAATGGCTACACCTTC.

V and J are TRBV5-1 and TRBJ2-4, with D uncertain. V dropped 4 bases and J dropped 6 bases, with 14 bases sitting between them. Germline CDR1 and CDR2: SGHRS and YFSETQ. The CDR3 has 14 residues. The CDR3 loop reads CASSPGEARNIQYF. The CDR3, as DNA: TGCGCCAGCAGCCCCGGTGAAGCGAGAAACATTCAGTACTTC.

The genes are TRBV3-1 (or the pseudogene TRBV3-2) and TRBJ2-1, with TRBD2 matching over 14 bases. The CDR3 spans 21 residues. The V gene's germline CDR1 is LGHDT and CDR2 YNNKEL (reference sequence). Trimming took 4 bases from V and 3 from J; bases not matched to a gene: 17. The CDR3: CASSPIRTSGRLGSSYNEQFF. The CDR3 DNA sequence: TGTGCCAGCAGCCCGATAAGGACTAGCGGGAGGTTGGGGAGTAGCTACAATGAGCAGTTCTTC.

This chain joins TRBV7-9 and TRBJ2-5; 7 nucleotides line up with TRBD2. Trimming at V came to 6 bases and at J to 6 bases, leaving 13 bases not matched to a gene. The CDR3 sequence is 15 residues long. The germline gives CDR1 SEHNR, CDR2 FQNEAQ (reference sequence). CDR3: CASSPHWRERKTQYF. The CDR3 DNA sequence: TGTGCCAGCAGTCCCCATTGGCGGGAGAGGAAGACCCAGTACTTC.

V and J are TRBV7-9 and TRBJ1-2, with D uncertain. The V end was cut by 1 base, the J end by 6 bases, with 6 bases between. CDR3 size: 12 residues. CDR1 SEHNR and CDR2 FQNEAQ come from the germline V gene (reference sequence). The CDR3 sequence: CASSLGDNGYTF. The CDR3 coding sequence is TGTGCCAGCAGCTTAGGAGATAATGGCTACACCTTC.

CDR3 in amino acids: CASSLVQGANGYTF. For the CDR3, the DNA is TGTGCCAGCAGCTTGGTTCAGGGGGCGAACGGCTACACCTTC. The rearrangement uses TRBV5-4 and TRBJ1-2, with 8 bases identical to TRBD1. The CDR3 length is 14 residues. Per the germline V gene, CDR1 is SGHNT and CDR2 is YYREEE (reference sequence). The J segment lost 8 bases and the V segment lost 0 bases, leaving 6 bases of the junction unmatched.

J is TRBJ1-1 and V is TRBV23-1, with TRBD1 as a possible D gene (5 bases). TRBV23-1 is an ORF, and what it does is uncertain. The CDR3 has 14 residues. Between the trimmed V and J ends, which lost 3 bases and 4 bases, there was a span of 12 bases. The CDR3 here is CASSQGTPTTEAFF. CDR3 bases: TGCGCCAGCAGTCAGGGGACTCCGACCACTGAAGCTTTCTTT.

The rearrangement links TRBV5-1 to TRBJ1-1; 8 bases map to TRBD1. CDR1 and CDR2 from the germline V gene are SGHRS and YFSETQ. The V gene end was trimmed by 4 bases and the J gene end by 0 bases; junction bases not matched to a gene: 8. The CDR3 is 16 residues long. The CDR3 loop is CASSVGQGFVNTEAFF. For the CDR3, the DNA is TGCGCCAGCAGCGTAGGACAGGGATTCGTGAACACTGAAGCTTTCTTT. The full variable domain, in which reference TRBV5-1 and TRBJ1-1 provide the parts outside the CDR3, is KAGVTQTPRYLIKTRGQQVTLSCSPISGHRSVSWYQQTPGQGLQFLFEYFSETQRNKGNFPGRFSGRQFSNSRSEMNVSTLELGDSALYLCASSVGQGFVNTEAFFGQGTRLTVV.

CDR3 in DNA: TGTGCCAGCAGCCCCTTTGAGGGCTACACCTTC. This codes for CASSPFEGYTF. This sequence joins TRBV7-2 and TRBJ1-2; D remains unclear. CDR3 length equals 11 residues. V was clipped by 5 bases and J by 8 bases, with 9 bases between them. CDR1 and CDR2 (germline): SGHTA, FQGNSA.

This sequence joins TRBV5-4 and TRBJ2-1, with TRBD2 identical over 10 bases. The CDR3 contains 15 residues. Looked up from germline, CDR1 is SGHNT and CDR2 is YYREEE (reference sequence). With V trimmed by 3 bases and J by 6 bases, 6 bases remained unmatched. The CDR3 nucleotides are TGTGCCAGCAGCTGGACTAGCGGAATGAGCAATGAGCAGTTCTTC. Its translation is CASSWTSGMSNEQFF.

V usage is TRBV27 and J usage is TRBJ2-5; D may be TRBD2 (5 bases). Germline loops: CDR1 MNHEY, CDR2 SMNVEV (reference sequence). The CDR3 length is 15 residues. The germline V and J ends were trimmed by 2 bases and 4 bases, with 14 bases remaining between them. The CDR3: CASSLMAGEVETQYF. The CDR3 DNA reads as TGTGCCAGCAGTTTAATGGCGGGTGAAGTAGAGACCCAGTACTTC.

The chain joins TRBV7-2 to TRBJ1-1; D is undetermined. The germline gives CDR1 SGHTA, CDR2 FQGNSA. This CDR3 is 14 amino acids long. Deletions cut 1 base from V and 7 bases from J, with 13 bases between. The CDR3 nucleotides are TGTGCCAGCAGCTTAGGACGGGGAAGCGTTGAAGCTTTCTTT. Its translation is CASSLGRGSVEAFF.

This chain links TRBV10-3 with TRBJ2-2; 10 bases agree with TRBD2. This CDR3 region has 16 residues. Losses at the gene ends were 2 bases for V and 9 bases for J; bases not matched to a gene: 9. The germline CDR1 and CDR2 sequences are ENHRY and SYGVKD. The CDR3 nucleotides read TGTGCCATCAGTGAGGGATCAAGCGGGAGGGCCCGGGAGCTGTTTTTT. Its translation: CAISEGSSGRARELFF.

The chain joins TRBV3-1 (or the pseudogene TRBV3-2) to TRBJ2-3; 9 bases are shared with TRBD2. V lost 0 bases and J lost 3; bases outside the gene matches: 1. The CDR3 has 15 amino acids. Germline CDR1 LGHDT, CDR2 YNNKEL (reference sequence). The CDR3 nucleotides are TGTGCCAGCAGCCAAGAGCTAGCGGGAACAGATACGCAGTATTTT. Translating gives CASSQELAGTDTQYF.

The J gene is TRBJ1-4, the V gene TRBV12-5; no definite D call. Germline lookup yields CDR1 LGHNT and CDR2 FRNRAP. V was pared by 5 bases and J by 3 bases, with 16 bases between. CDR3 length equals 16 residues. Written as DNA, the CDR3 is TGTGCTAGTGGTCCGACGGACTTTTGGGCTAATGAAAAACTGTTTTTT. Translated, it gives CASGPTDFWANEKLFF.

J is TRBJ2-7 and V is TRBV5-1, with 7 bases fitting TRBD1. The CDR3 runs to 15 residues. Germline-derived CDR1 and CDR2 are SGHRS and YFSETQ. V was pared by 4 bases and J by 5 bases, with 12 bases of the junction left unmatched. The CDR3 sequence: CASSTLQGIRDEQYF. The CDR3 DNA follows: TGCGCCAGCAGCACATTACAGGGGATTAGAGACGAGCAGTACTTC.